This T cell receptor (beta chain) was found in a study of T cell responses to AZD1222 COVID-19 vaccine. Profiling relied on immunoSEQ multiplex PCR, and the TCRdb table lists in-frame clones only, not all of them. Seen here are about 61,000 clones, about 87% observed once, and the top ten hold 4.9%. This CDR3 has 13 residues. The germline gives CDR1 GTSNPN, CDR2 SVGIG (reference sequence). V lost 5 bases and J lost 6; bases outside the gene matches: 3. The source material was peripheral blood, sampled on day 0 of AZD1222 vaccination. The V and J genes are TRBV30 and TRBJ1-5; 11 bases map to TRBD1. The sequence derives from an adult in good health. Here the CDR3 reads CAWAGQGAQPQHF. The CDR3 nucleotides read TGTGCCTGGGCTGGACAGGGGGCTCAGCCCCAGCATTTT.